Shown below are 21 T cell receptor beta chains from a single sample sequenced in a study of early T cells in non-severe SARS-CoV-2 infection. TCRdb ran MiXCR on the 5' RACE reads and lists one entry per CDR3 protein. Among about 55,000 distinct CDR3 sequences listed, 13% were seen once. The specimen comprised whole blood, sampled at baseline. The receptors were gathered from an adult who was a healthcare worker with PCR-confirmed SARS-CoV-2 infection or an uninfected control (not recorded which).

The rearrangement links TRBV20-1 to TRBJ2-3, with D hard to call. Germline V gene lookup returns CDR1 DFQATT and CDR2 SNEGSKA (reference sequence). This CDR3 region has 12 residues. The V and J ends lost 0 bases and 2 bases respectively, with 3 bases between them. DNA for the CDR3: TGCAGTGCTAGAGAGACCACAGATACGCAGTATTTT. This translates into CSARETTDTQYF.

The chain couples TRBV20-1 to TRBJ2-7; D perhaps matches TRBD1 (5 bases). V was clipped by 6 bases and J by 3 bases, with 15 bases between them. The germline V gene encodes CDR1 DFQATT and CDR2 SNEGSKA (reference sequence). The CDR3 runs 13 residues. In nucleotides, the CDR3 is TGCAGTGCCCCACGACAGAAAGTCTACGAGCAGTACTTC. Its translation: CSAPRQKVYEQYF.

This clonotype was observed a handful of times. The chain joins TRBV4-2 to TRBJ1-2, with D possibly TRBD1 on 5 matching bases. Trimming took 4 bases from V and 3 from J, leaving 18 bases between them. The CDR3 runs to 16 residues. CDR1 LGHNA and CDR2 YNFKEQ come from the germline V gene. DNA of the CDR3: TGTGCCAGCAGCCGTCGAGTGGGGGAAGGTGACTATGGCTACACCTTC. This translates into CASSRRVGEGDYGYTF.

V gene TRBV3-1 combines with J gene TRBJ2-2, with D possibly TRBD1 on 5 matching bases. Germline CDR1 is LGHDT and CDR2 is YNNKEL (reference sequence). V lost 1 base to trimming and J lost 13 bases, with 16 bases between them. The CDR3 is 14 residues long. CDR3 sequence reads: CASSQAIRGLRLFF. CDR3 DNA: TGTGCCAGCAGCCAAGCCATAAGGGGCCTGCGGCTGTTTTTT.

In this sample, this clonotype turned up many times. V and J are TRBV28 and TRBJ2-2; D is unresolved. The V end lost 5 bases, the J end lost 4 bases, and 17 bases lay between the germline ends. The CDR3 contains 16 residues. Germline-derived CDR1 and CDR2 are MDHEN and SYDVKM. CDR3 amino acids: CASSTPVAQITGELFF. In nucleotides, the CDR3 is TGTGCCAGCAGTACCCCGGTCGCGCAAATCACCGGGGAGCTGTTTTTT.

In this sample, this clonotype turned up many times. V usage is TRBV19 and J usage is TRBJ2-1, with D possibly matching TRBD1 (6 bases). CDR3 size: 14 residues. The germline V gene encodes CDR1 LNHDA and CDR2 SQIVND (reference sequence). V was cut by 4 bases and J by 8 bases, with 15 bases left in between. For the CDR3, the DNA is TGTGCCAGTAGTAGTGAAGGGGGATCTTATGAGCAGTTCTTC. It encodes CASSSEGGSYEQFF. The full variable domain, in which reference TRBV19 and TRBJ2-1 provide the parts outside the CDR3, is DGGITQSPKYLFRKEGQNVTLSCEQNLNHDAMYWYRQDPGQGLRLIYYSQIVNDFQKGDIAEGYSVSREKKESFPLTVTSAQKNPTAFYLCASSSEGGSYEQFFGPGTRLTVL.

Only a few counts were recorded for this clonotype. V usage is TRBV7-8 and J usage is TRBJ2-3; D is ambiguous. Germline-derived CDR1 and CDR2 are SGHVS and FQNEAQ. The ends were cut back, 5 bases at V and 1 base at J, with 16 bases in the middle. This CDR3 region has 16 residues. As DNA, the CDR3 is TGTGCCAGCAGCCCCCCTTGGCTTTCGGGCACAGATACGCAGTATTTT. Its translation: CASSPPWLSGTDTQYF.

The sample holds one count of this clonotype. This rearrangement joins TRBV7-6 to TRBJ2-3; 8 bases fit TRBD1. This CDR3 comprises 15 residues. The germline V gene has CDR1 SGHVS and CDR2 FNYEAQ. V was pared by 5 bases and J by 1 base, with 5 bases of the junction left unmatched. This CDR3 is CASSPMTGGTDTQYF. CDR3 DNA: TGTGCCAGCAGCCCGATGACAGGGGGCACAGATACGCAGTATTTT.

This clonotype was picked up many times. This sequence joins TRBV7-2 and TRBJ2-5, with D perhaps TRBD1 or TRBD2 (6 bases each). Per the germline V gene, CDR1 is SGHTA and CDR2 is FQGNSA. CDR3 size: 20 residues. Deletions cut 5 bases from V and 5 bases from J, with 33 bases between. CDR3 residues: CASSPRGWDPTRKAGETQYF. In nucleotides, the CDR3 is TGTGCCAGCAGCCCGAGGGGGTGGGACCCGACTAGAAAGGCAGGGGAGACCCAGTACTTC.

This clonotype was seen at least ten times. J is TRBJ2-1 and V is TRBV28; the match to TRBD2 covers 8 bases. The germline gives CDR1 MDHEN, CDR2 SYDVKM. J lost 4 bases, V lost 4 bases, and 6 bases had no gene match. This CDR3 spans 15 amino acids. CDR3 loop: CASSSDSGVYNEQFF. Written as DNA, the CDR3 is TGTGCCAGCAGTTCCGATAGCGGGGTGTACAATGAGCAGTTCTTC. Together with reference TRBV28 and TRBJ2-1, the CDR3 gives the full variable domain: DVKVTQSSRYLVKRTGEKVFLECVQDMDHENMFWYRQDPGLGLRLIYFSYDVKMKEKGDIPEGYSVSREKKERFSLILESASTNQTSMYLCASSSDSGVYNEQFFGPGTRLTVL.

Here the CDR3 reads CASSLYSEGTYEQYF. The DNA for the CDR3 is TGCGCCAGCAGCTTGTATTCCGAGGGCACCTACGAGCAGTACTTC. J is TRBJ2-7 and V is TRBV5-1, with D perhaps matching TRBD2 (5 bases). V shed 1 base and J shed 2 bases, with 13 bases lying between them. The CDR3 extends over 15 amino acids. Germline V lookup: CDR1 SGHRS, CDR2 YFSETQ.

V and J are TRBV29-1 and TRBJ2-7; D is possibly TRBD2 (7 bases). CDR1 is SQVTM and CDR2 is ANQGSEA in the germline V gene. The CDR3 spans 13 residues. Between the trimmed V and J ends, which lost 6 bases and 9 bases, there was a span of 21 bases. The CDR3 nucleotides are TGCAGCGTGGTGGCCAGAATCGGGGGGCGGCAGTACTTC. It codes for CSVVARIGGRQYF.

This clonotype was picked up a small number of times. For the CDR3, the DNA is TGTGCCACCGGTGCCCCTGGGACCACTGAAGCTTTCTTT. This translates into CATGAPGTTEAFF. This chain links TRBV24-1 with TRBJ1-1, with a weak D call TRBD1 (5 bases). CDR3 length: 13 amino acids. Trimming pared 9 bases from V and 4 bases from J, leaving 14 bases between. CDR1 and CDR2 from the germline V gene are KGHDR and SFDVKD.

The V call is TRBV6-5, the J call TRBJ2-2, with D unclear. V lost 6 bases and J lost 4, with 15 bases in between. The CDR3 covers 15 residues. CDR1 and CDR2 from the germline V gene are MNHEY and SVGAGI. CDR3 sequence reads: CASSHGPVPTGELFF. The CDR3, as DNA: TGTGCCAGCAGCCATGGGCCCGTACCCACCGGGGAGCTGTTTTTT.

The sample holds a few counts of this clonotype. J is TRBJ2-7 and V is TRBV11-3; TRBD2 aligns across 8 bases. The CDR3 contains 15 residues. Germline CDR1 and CDR2: SGHNT and YENEEA. Trimming removed 4 bases from V and 2 bases from J; junction bases left unmatched: 7. As DNA, the CDR3 is TGTGCCAGCAGCTCCGGGACTAGTTTTCCCTACGAGCAGTACTTC. As protein: CASSSGTSFPYEQYF.

This sequence joins TRBV14 and TRBJ2-1, with 13 bases matching TRBD2. This CDR3 is 19 amino acids long. J gave up 1 base and V 4 bases, and 10 bases lay outside the gene matches. CDR1 and CDR2 (germline): SGHDN, FVKESK. CDR3 nucleotide sequence: TGTGCCAGCAGCCCAAGGAGGGGACTAGCGGGACTATCCTACAATGAGCAGTTCTTC. This codes for CASSPRRGLAGLSYNEQFF.

Only a few counts were recorded for this clonotype. The CDR3 region has the DNA TGCAGCGTCTTCTTTAGCGGGGTATACGAGCAGTACTTC. It encodes CSVFFSGVYEQYF. The chain uses TRBV29-1 and TRBJ2-7; TRBD2 matches 8 bases. The germline V gene encodes CDR1 SQVTM and CDR2 ANQGSEA. CDR3 size: 13 residues. Trimming at V came to 6 bases and at J to 4 bases, leaving 8 bases not matched to a gene.

This clonotype has at least ten counts. The chain joins TRBV27 to TRBJ1-6; D not certain. CDR3 length equals 12 residues. The V gene lost 3 bases and the J gene lost 11 bases, with 8 bases spanning the gap. CDR1 is MNHEY, CDR2 SMNVEV, per germline (reference sequence). This CDR3 is CASSFPRPPLHF. CDR3 coding DNA: TGTGCCAGCAGTTTCCCACGGCCACCCCTCCACTTT.

This rearrangement joins TRBV4-3 to TRBJ2-5; D possibly corresponds to TRBD1 (6 bases). From germline, CDR1 is LGHNA and CDR2 YSLEER. Trimming removed 4 bases at V and 5 bases at J, with 11 bases between. CDR3 size: 13 residues. CDR3 protein: CASSRGTTETQYF. The CDR3 bases are TGCGCCAGCAGCCGAGGGACAACTGAGACCCAGTACTTC.

The genes are TRBV20-1 and TRBJ1-1; TRBD1 matches 8 bases. Germline trimming cut 0 bases from V and 1 base from J; bases unmatched to any gene: 7. This CDR3 region has 16 residues. Germline V CDR1 and CDR2: DFQATT, SNEGSKA (reference sequence). The CDR3 DNA sequence: TGCAGTGCTAGAGACCTTAGGACAGGGCCGAACACTGAAGCTTTCTTT. This gives the protein CSARDLRTGPNTEAFF.

V and J are TRBV10-3 and TRBJ2-7; no clear D gene. The CDR3 loop spans 12 amino acids. The V gene lost 5 bases and the J gene lost 0 bases, with 5 bases spanning the gap. Germline V CDR1 and CDR2: ENHRY, SYGVKD. CDR3 loop: CAISSSSYEQYF. In DNA form, the CDR3 reads TGTGCCATCAGTTCGAGCTCCTACGAGCAGTACTTC.